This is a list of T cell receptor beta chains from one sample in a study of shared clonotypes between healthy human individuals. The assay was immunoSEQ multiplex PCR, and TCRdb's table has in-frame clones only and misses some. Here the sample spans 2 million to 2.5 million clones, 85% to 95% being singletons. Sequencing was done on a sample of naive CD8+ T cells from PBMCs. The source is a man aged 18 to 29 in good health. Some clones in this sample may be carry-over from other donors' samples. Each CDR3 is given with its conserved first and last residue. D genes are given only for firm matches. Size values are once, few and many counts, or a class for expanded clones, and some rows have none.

CDR3 DNA: TGTGCCAGCAGCTTTTCATCGGGAGCAATTAATGAGCAGTTCTTC
CDR3 protein: CASSFSSGAINEQFF
J gene: TRBJ2-1
D gene: .
clone size: .
V gene: TRBV7-3

CDR3 DNA: TGTGCCAGCAGCTTGTTGTCGACAGGTCTCTACTACGAGCAGTACTTC
CDR3 protein: CASSLLSTGLYYEQYF
J gene: TRBJ2-7
D gene: .
clone size: many
V gene: TRBV11-2

CDR3 DNA: TGTGCCACCAGCAGAGATCTAGAAGGTTCCCTGGGAATTCAGTACTTC
CDR3 protein: CATSRDLEGSLGIQYF
J gene: TRBJ2-4
D gene: .
clone size: .
V gene: TRBV15

CDR3 DNA: TGTGCCAGTAGTATCGGAGACTCCTACAATGAGCAGTTCTTC
CDR3 protein: CASSIGDSYNEQFF
J gene: TRBJ2-1
D gene: .
clone size: .
V gene: TRBV19

CDR3 DNA: TGTGCCAGCAGCTTCCGGAGGTTGATAGATACGCAGTATTTT
CDR3 protein: CASSFRRLIDTQYF
J gene: TRBJ2-3
D gene: .
clone size: .
V gene: TRBV7-2

CDR3 DNA: TGTGCCAGCAGTTCCGGCGGGGAAATTAACAATGAGCAGTTCTTC
CDR3 protein: CASSSGGEINNEQFF
J gene: TRBJ2-1
D gene: .
clone size: .
V gene: TRBV28

CDR3 DNA: TGTGCCAGCAGTTACGTGGCAGACTACGAGCAGTACTTC
CDR3 protein: CASSYVADYEQYF
J gene: TRBJ2-7
D gene: .
clone size: .
V gene: TRBV6-5

CDR3 DNA: TGTGCCAGCAGCCCAGAGGTGGTATGGGATAAAAACATTCAGTACTTC
CDR3 protein: CASSPEVVWDKNIQYF
J gene: TRBJ2-4
D gene: .
clone size: .
V gene: TRBV11-2

CDR3 DNA: TGCAGCCTGCGGGCTAGCGGGGAGCTGTTTTTT
CDR3 protein: CSLRASGELFF
J gene: TRBJ2-2
D gene: .
clone size: .
V gene: TRBV20-1

CDR3 DNA: TGTGCCAGCAGTTTAGTCGGGACATCGAGTTCCCAGTACTTC
CDR3 protein: CASSLVGTSSSQYF
J gene: TRBJ2-5
D gene: .
clone size: .
V gene: TRBV27

CDR3 DNA: TGCAGCGTTTACAGGGATTTCACTGAAGCTTTCTTT
CDR3 protein: CSVYRDFTEAFF
J gene: TRBJ1-1
D gene: .
clone size: .
V gene: TRBV29-1

CDR3 DNA: TGTGCCAGCGCTTTATACAATGAGCAGTTCTTC
CDR3 protein: CASALYNEQFF
J gene: TRBJ2-1
D gene: .
clone size: .
V gene: TRBV27

CDR3 DNA: TGTGCCAGCAGCGCCGTGGGGCCCCCGGGTGAGACCCAGTACTTC
CDR3 protein: CASSAVGPPGETQYF
J gene: TRBJ2-5
D gene: .
clone size: .
V gene: TRBV7-9

CDR3 DNA: TGCGCCAGCAGCCAAGACGTAATGGAGCAGTTCTTC
CDR3 protein: CASSQDVMEQFF
J gene: TRBJ2-1
D gene: .
clone size: .
V gene: TRBV4-3

CDR3 DNA: TGTGCCAGCAGCGGGAATTTTGAAGCTTTCTTT
CDR3 protein: CASSGNFEAFF
J gene: TRBJ1-1
D gene: .
clone size: .
V gene: TRBV2

CDR3 DNA: TGCAGCGTTGAAAGACAGGGGGTGGGAGGCTACACCTTC
CDR3 protein: CSVERQGVGGYTF
J gene: TRBJ1-2
D gene: TRBD1
clone size: .
V gene: TRBV29-1

CDR3 DNA: TGTGCCAGTAGTCTGCGGACTAGCTCCGAGCAGTACTTC
CDR3 protein: CASSLRTSSEQYF
J gene: TRBJ2-7
D gene: TRBD2
clone size: .
V gene: TRBV19

CDR3 DNA: TGTGCCAGCAGCCCCCAAAGCGGGAGCCCCCTTTACGAGCAGTACTTC
CDR3 protein: CASSPQSGSPLYEQYF
J gene: TRBJ2-7
D gene: TRBD2
clone size: .
V gene: TRBV9

CDR3 DNA: TGTGCCAGCAGCGGCACCGGGACATATCTCTACGAGCAGTACTTC
CDR3 protein: CASSGTGTYLYEQYF
J gene: TRBJ2-7
D gene: .
clone size: .
V gene: TRBV7-2

CDR3 DNA: TGTGCCAGCAGCATCGGGAATCCCTACGAGCAGTACTTC
CDR3 protein: CASSIGNPYEQYF
J gene: TRBJ2-7
D gene: .
clone size: few
V gene: TRBV5-4

CDR3 DNA: TGTGCCAGCAGCGTAGGTGCTATGACCTACGAGCAGTACTTC
CDR3 protein: CASSVGAMTYEQYF
J gene: TRBJ2-7
D gene: .
clone size: .
V gene: TRBV9

CDR3 DNA: TGTGCCAGCAGTCCCACTTCGAACACTGAAGCTTTCTTT
CDR3 protein: CASSPTSNTEAFF
J gene: TRBJ1-1
D gene: .
clone size: .
V gene: TRBV27

CDR3 DNA: TGTGCCAGCAGCGTCGGACTAGCGGGAGCCCACAATGAGCAGTTCTTC
CDR3 protein: CASSVGLAGAHNEQFF
J gene: TRBJ2-1
D gene: TRBD2
clone size: .
V gene: TRBV9

CDR3 DNA: TGCGCCAGCAGCTTGGGGGACAGTGGCAATGAGCAGTTCTTC
CDR3 protein: CASSLGDSGNEQFF
J gene: TRBJ2-1
D gene: TRBD1
clone size: .
V gene: TRBV5-1

CDR3 DNA: TGTGCCAGCAGCGTTCCCAGTGGCTACACCTTC
CDR3 protein: CASSVPSGYTF
J gene: TRBJ1-2
D gene: .
clone size: .
V gene: TRBV9

CDR3 DNA: TGTGCCAGCAGCTTAACAAGAGGGAGGAACACTGAAGCTTTCTTT
CDR3 protein: CASSLTRGRNTEAFF
J gene: TRBJ1-1
D gene: .
clone size: .
V gene: TRBV7-3

CDR3 DNA: TGTGCCAGCAGTGGGACTAGCGAACTCACAGATACGCAGTATTTT
CDR3 protein: CASSGTSELTDTQYF
J gene: TRBJ2-3
D gene: TRBD2
clone size: .
V gene: TRBV28

CDR3 DNA: TGTGCCAGCAGCGGGGGGCGAGAAGCTTTCTTT
CDR3 protein: CASSGGREAFF
J gene: TRBJ1-1
D gene: .
clone size: .
V gene: TRBV5-6

CDR3 DNA: TGTGCCAGCAGACCCCACCCCGGGACAAATAGCAATCAGCCCCAGCATTTT
CDR3 protein: CASRPHPGTNSNQPQHF
J gene: TRBJ1-5
D gene: .
clone size: .
V gene: TRBV28

CDR3 DNA: TGTGCCAGCAGTGAATCCGGCGGGAGATTCACTGAAGCTTTCTTT
CDR3 protein: CASSESGGRFTEAFF
J gene: TRBJ1-1
D gene: .
clone size: .
V gene: TRBV2

CDR3 DNA: TGTGCCAGCGGGTATATGAACACTGAAGCTTTCTTT
CDR3 protein: CASGYMNTEAFF
J gene: TRBJ1-1
D gene: .
clone size: .
V gene: TRBV28

CDR3 DNA: TGTGCCAGTAGTATAGATGACAGGGAGTACTATGGCTACACCTTC
CDR3 protein: CASSIDDREYYGYTF
J gene: TRBJ1-2
D gene: TRBD1
clone size: .
V gene: TRBV19

CDR3 DNA: TGTGCCTGGAGTCCTGGAAACACCATATATTTT
CDR3 protein: CAWSPGNTIYF
J gene: TRBJ1-3
D gene: .
clone size: .
V gene: TRBV30

CDR3 DNA: TGTGCCAGCAGGAAACGAGCCCAAGAGACCCAGTACTTC
CDR3 protein: CASRKRAQETQYF
J gene: TRBJ2-5
D gene: .
clone size: once
V gene: TRBV7-9

CDR3 DNA: TGTGCCAGCAGGGTCGGTACCGGGGAGCTGTTTTTT
CDR3 protein: CASRVGTGELFF
J gene: TRBJ2-2
D gene: .
clone size: many
V gene: TRBV11-2

CDR3 DNA: TGTGCCAGCAGCCCAGCCATAGGCACTGAAGCTTTCTTT
CDR3 protein: CASSPAIGTEAFF
J gene: TRBJ1-1
D gene: .
clone size: .
V gene: TRBV11-3

CDR3 DNA: TGCGCCAGCAGCCAAGAGGGACTAGCGGGCCCCTACGAGCAGTACTTC
CDR3 protein: CASSQEGLAGPYEQYF
J gene: TRBJ2-7
D gene: TRBD2
clone size: .
V gene: TRBV4-3

CDR3 DNA: TGTGCCAGCAGCACTACCTATGGCTACACCTTC
CDR3 protein: CASSTTYGYTF
J gene: TRBJ1-2
D gene: .
clone size: few
V gene: TRBV7-9

CDR3 DNA: TGTGCCAGCAGCTCGCCCGGGACTAGCGGGAGGTACAATGAGCAGTTCTTC
CDR3 protein: CASSSPGTSGRYNEQFF
J gene: TRBJ2-1
D gene: TRBD2
clone size: .
V gene: TRBV7-2